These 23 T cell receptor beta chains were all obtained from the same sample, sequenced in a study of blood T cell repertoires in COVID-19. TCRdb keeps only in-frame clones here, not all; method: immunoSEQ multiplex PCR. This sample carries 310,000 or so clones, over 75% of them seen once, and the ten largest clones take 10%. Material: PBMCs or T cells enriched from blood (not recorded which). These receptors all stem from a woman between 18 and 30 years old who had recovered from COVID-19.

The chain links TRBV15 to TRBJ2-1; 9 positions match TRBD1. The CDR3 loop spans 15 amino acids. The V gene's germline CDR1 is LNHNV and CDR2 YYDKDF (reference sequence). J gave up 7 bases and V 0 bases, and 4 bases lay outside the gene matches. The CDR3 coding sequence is TGTGCCACCAGCAGAGAACAGGGGGCGGGAAATGAGCAGTTCTTC. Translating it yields CATSREQGAGNEQFF.

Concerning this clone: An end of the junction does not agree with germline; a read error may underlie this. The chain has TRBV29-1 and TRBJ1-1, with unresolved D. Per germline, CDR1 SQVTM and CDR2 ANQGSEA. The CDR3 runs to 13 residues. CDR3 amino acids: CSVVVGANPEAFF. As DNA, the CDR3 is TGCAGCGTTGTAGTCGGAGCGAACCCTGAAGCTTTCTTT.

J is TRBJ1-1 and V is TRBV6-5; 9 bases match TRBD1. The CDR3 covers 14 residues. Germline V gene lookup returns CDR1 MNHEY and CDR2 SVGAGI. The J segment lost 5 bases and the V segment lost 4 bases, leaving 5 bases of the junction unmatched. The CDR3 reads CASSSRQGETEAFF. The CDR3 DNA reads TGTGCCAGCAGTTCGCGACAGGGGGAGACTGAAGCTTTCTTT.

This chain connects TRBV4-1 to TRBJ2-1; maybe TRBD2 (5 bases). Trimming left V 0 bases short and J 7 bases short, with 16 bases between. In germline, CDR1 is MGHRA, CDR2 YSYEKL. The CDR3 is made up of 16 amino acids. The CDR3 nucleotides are TGCGCCAGCAGCCAAGAATTCCAGCGGATGGGGAATGAGCAGTTCTTC. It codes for CASSQEFQRMGNEQFF.

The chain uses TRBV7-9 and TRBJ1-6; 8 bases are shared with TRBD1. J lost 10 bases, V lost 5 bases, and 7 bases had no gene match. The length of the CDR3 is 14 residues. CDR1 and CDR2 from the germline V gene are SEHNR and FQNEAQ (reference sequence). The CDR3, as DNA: TGTGCCAGCAGCCCCGGGACAGGTCAATCACCCCTCCACTTT. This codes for CASSPGTGQSPLHF. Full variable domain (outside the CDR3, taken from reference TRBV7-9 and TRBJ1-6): DTGVSQNPRHKITKRGQNVTFRCDPISEHNRLYWYRQTLGQGPEFLTYFQNEAQLEKSRLLSDRFSAERPKGSFSTLEIQRTEQGDSAMYLCASSPGTGQSPLHFGNGTRLTVT.

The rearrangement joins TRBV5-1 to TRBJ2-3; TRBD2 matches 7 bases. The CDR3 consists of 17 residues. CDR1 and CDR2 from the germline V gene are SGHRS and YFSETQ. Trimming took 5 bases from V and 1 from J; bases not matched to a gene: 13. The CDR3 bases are TGCGCCAGCAGTAACGACCGGGACTACACTCGCACAGATACGCAGTATTTT. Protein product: CASSNDRDYTRTDTQYF. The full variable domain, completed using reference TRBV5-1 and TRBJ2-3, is KAGVTQTPRYLIKTRGQQVTLSCSPISGHRSVSWYQQTPGQGLQFLFEYFSETQRNKGNFPGRFSGRQFSNSRSEMNVSTLELGDSALYLCASSNDRDYTRTDTQYFGPGTRLTVL.

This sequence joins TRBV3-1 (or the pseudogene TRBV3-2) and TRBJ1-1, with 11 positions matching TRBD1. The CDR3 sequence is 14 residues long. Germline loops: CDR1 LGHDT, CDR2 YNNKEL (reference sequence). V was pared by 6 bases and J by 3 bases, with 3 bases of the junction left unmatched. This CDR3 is CASRDRGLDTEAFF. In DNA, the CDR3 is TGTGCCAGCAGGGACAGGGGGCTGGACACTGAAGCTTTCTTT.

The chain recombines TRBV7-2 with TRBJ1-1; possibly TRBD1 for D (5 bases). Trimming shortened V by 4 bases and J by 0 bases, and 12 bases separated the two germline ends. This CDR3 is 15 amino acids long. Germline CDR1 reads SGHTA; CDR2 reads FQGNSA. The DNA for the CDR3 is TGTGCCAGCAGCTCACGGTCGGACATGAACACTGAAGCTTTCTTT. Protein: CASSSRSDMNTEAFF.

The CDR3 is CASSWTGNEQFF. CDR3 DNA: TGTGCCAGTAGTTGGACTGGGAATGAGCAGTTCTTC. The rearrangement uses TRBV19 and TRBJ2-1, with D possibly TRBD2 on 5 matching bases. The CDR3 sequence is 12 residues long. Trimming left V 5 bases short and J 7 bases short, with 9 bases between. Germline CDR1 is LNHDA and CDR2 is SQIVND (reference sequence).

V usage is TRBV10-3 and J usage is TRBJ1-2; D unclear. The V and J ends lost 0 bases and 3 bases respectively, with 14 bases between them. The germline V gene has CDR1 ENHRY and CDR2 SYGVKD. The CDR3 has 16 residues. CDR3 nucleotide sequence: TGTGCCATCAGTGAGTCGCCGAACAGATTCGACTATGGCTACACCTTC. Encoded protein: CAISESPNRFDYGYTF.

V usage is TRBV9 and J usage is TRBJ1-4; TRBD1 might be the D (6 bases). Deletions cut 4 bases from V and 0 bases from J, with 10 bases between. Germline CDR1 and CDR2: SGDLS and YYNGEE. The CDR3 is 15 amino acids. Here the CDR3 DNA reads TGTGCCAGCAGCCCTCGACAGGCAACTAATGAAAAACTGTTTTTT. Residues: CASSPRQATNEKLFF. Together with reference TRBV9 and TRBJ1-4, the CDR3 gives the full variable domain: DSGVTQTPKHLITATGQRVTLRCSPRSGDLSVYWYQQSLDQGLQFLIQYYNGEERAKGNILERFSAQQFPDLHSELNLSSLELGDSALYFCASSPRQATNEKLFFGSGTQLSVL.

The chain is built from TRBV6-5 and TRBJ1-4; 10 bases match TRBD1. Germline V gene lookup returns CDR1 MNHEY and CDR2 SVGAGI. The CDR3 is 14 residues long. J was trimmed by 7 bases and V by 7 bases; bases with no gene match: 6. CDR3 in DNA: TGTGCCAGCATAACCGACAGGGGGCCTGAAAAACTGTTTTTT. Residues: CASITDRGPEKLFF.

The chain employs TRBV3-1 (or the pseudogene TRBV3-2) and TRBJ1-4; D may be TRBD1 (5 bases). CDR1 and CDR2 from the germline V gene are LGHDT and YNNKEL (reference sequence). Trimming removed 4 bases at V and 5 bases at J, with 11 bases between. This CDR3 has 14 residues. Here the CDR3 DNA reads TGTGCCAGCAGCCTACAGGTCGCCAATGAAAAACTGTTTTTT. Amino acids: CASSLQVANEKLFF.

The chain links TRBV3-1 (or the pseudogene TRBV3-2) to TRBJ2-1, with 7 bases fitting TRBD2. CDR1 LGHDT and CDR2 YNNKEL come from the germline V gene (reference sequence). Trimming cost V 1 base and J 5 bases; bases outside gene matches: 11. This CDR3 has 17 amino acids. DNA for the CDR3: TGTGCCAGCAGCCAAGGGCCCTTGGCGGGAGTCAACAATGAGCAGTTCTTC. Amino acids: CASSQGPLAGVNNEQFF.

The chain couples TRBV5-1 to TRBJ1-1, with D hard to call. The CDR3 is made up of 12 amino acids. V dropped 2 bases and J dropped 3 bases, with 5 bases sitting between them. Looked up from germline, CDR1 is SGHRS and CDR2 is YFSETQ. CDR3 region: CASSFGDTEAFF. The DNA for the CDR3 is TGCGCCAGCAGCTTCGGGGACACTGAAGCTTTCTTT. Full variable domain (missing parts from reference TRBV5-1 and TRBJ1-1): KAGVTQTPRYLIKTRGQQVTLSCSPISGHRSVSWYQQTPGQGLQFLFEYFSETQRNKGNFPGRFSGRQFSNSRSEMNVSTLELGDSALYLCASSFGDTEAFFGQGTRLTVV.

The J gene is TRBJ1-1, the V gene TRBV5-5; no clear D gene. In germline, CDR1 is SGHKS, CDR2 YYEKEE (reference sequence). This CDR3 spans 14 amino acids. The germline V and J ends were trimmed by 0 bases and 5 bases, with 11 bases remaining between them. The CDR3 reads CASSLAASGTEAFF. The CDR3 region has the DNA TGTGCCAGCAGCTTGGCCGCGTCGGGTACTGAAGCTTTCTTT.

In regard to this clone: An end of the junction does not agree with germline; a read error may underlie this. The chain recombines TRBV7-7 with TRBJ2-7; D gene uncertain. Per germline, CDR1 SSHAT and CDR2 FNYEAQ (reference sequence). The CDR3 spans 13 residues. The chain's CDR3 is CASSLDPGYEQYF. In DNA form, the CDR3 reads TGTGCTAGCAGCTTAGATCCGGGTTACGAGCAGTACTTC.

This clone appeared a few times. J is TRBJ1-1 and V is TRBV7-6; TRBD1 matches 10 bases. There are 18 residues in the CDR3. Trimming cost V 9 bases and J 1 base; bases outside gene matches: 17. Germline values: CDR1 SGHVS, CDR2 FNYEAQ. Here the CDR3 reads CASLGPKTGGSRNTEAFF. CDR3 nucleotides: TGTGCCAGTCTGGGACCAAAGACAGGGGGCTCAAGGAACACTGAAGCTTTCTTT.

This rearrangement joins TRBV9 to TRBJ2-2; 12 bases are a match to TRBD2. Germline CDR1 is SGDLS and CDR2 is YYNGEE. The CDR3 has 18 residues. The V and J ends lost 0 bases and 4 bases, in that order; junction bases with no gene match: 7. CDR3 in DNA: TGTGCCAGCAGCGTAGGAACTAGCGGGGGGTTCGGCACCGGGGAGCTGTTTTTT. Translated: CASSVGTSGGFGTGELFF.

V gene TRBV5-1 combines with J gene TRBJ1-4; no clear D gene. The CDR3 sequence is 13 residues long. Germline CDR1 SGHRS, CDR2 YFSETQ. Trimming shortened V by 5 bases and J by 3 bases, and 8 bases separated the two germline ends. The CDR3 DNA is TGCGCCAGCAGGGTGGAGGCTAATGAAAAACTGTTTTTT. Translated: CASRVEANEKLFF.

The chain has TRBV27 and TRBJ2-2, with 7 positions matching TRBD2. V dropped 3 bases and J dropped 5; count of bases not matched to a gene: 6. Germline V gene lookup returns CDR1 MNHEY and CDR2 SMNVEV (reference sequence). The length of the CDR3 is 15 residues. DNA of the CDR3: TGTGCCAGCAGTTTTTGGGGGGGATCTACCGGGGAGCTGTTTTTT. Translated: CASSFWGGSTGELFF.

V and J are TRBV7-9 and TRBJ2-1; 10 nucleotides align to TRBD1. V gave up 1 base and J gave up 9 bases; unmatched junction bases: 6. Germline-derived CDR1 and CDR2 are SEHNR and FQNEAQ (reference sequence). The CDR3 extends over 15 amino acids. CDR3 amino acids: CASSLVGGQGVEQFF. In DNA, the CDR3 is TGTGCCAGCAGCTTAGTTGGTGGACAGGGGGTTGAGCAGTTCTTC.

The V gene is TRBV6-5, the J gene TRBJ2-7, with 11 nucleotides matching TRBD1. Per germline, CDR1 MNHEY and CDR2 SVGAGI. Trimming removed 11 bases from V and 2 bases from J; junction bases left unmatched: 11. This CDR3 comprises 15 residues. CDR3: CAVPRDRGSAYEQYF. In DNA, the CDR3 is TGTGCCGTACCTCGGGACAGGGGGAGCGCCTACGAGCAGTACTTC.